The rows below give T cell receptor beta chains drawn from one sample of a study of blood T cell repertoires in COVID-19. TCRdb's table, derived via immunoSEQ multiplex PCR, lists solely in-frame clones and lacks some. The table has around 140,000 clones, over 70% seen once. The specimen sequenced was peripheral blood. These receptors all stem from a man in his 70s who had recovered from COVID-19. The CDR3 runs from the conserved cysteine through the conserved F or W. Each record gives: CDR3 length, D gene, clone size, V gene, J gene, CDR3 protein, CDR3 DNA. D genes are given only for firm matches. The size field is filled for only some rows; it gives once, few, many or a size class.

20,TRBD2,NA,TRBV3-1/TRBV3-2,TRBJ2-7,CASSQLCRAGGREGRNEQYF,TGTGCCAGCAGCCAACTTTGCCGGGCCGGAGGGCGGGAGGGCCGAAACGAGCAGTACTTC
15,NA,NA,TRBV27,TRBJ1-1,CASSPSGGGNTEAFF,TGTGCCAGCAGTCCATCTGGGGGGGGGAACACTGAAGCTTTCTTT
15,TRBD2,NA,TRBV2,TRBJ2-1,CASISISGRLGEQFF,TGTGCCAGCATTTCGATCAGCGGGAGGTTGGGTGAGCAGTTCTTC
15,TRBD2,NA,TRBV11-2,TRBJ2-1,CASSSRLAGGNEQFF,TGTGCCAGCAGCTCCCGACTAGCGGGAGGCAATGAGCAGTTCTTC
15,TRBD1,NA,TRBV7-2,TRBJ2-1,CASSSGTAYYNEQFF,TGTGCCAGCAGCTCGGGGACAGCATACTACAATGAGCAGTTCTTC
14,TRBD1,NA,TRBV14,TRBJ1-3,CASSYRGSGNTIYF,TGTGCCAGCAGCTACAGGGGATCTGGAAACACCATATATTTT
15,TRBD1,NA,TRBV28,TRBJ2-7,CASRKTRGRATEQYF,TGTGCCAGCAGGAAAACCAGGGGGCGGGCTACAGAGCAGTACTTC
14,NA,medium-sized,TRBV9,TRBJ2-5,CASSVAGEVETQYF,TGTGCCAGCAGCGTAGCTGGCGAGGTGGAGACCCAGTACTTC
16,TRBD1,NA,TRBV10-2,TRBJ2-7,CASSEAWTGDSYEQYF,TGCGCCAGCAGTGAGGCTTGGACAGGGGACTCCTACGAGCAGTACTTC
13,NA,NA,TRBV4-1,TRBJ2-1,CASSQDQYNEQFF,TGCGCCAGCAGCCAAGACCAGTACAATGAGCAGTTCTTC
15,TRBD1,NA,TRBV6-1,TRBJ2-7,CASSEWDRTTYEQYF,TGTGCCAGCAGTGAGTGGGACAGGACAACCTACGAGCAGTACTTC
15,NA,NA,TRBV5-5,TRBJ2-7,CASSFGRGVGDEQYF,TGTGCCAGCAGCTTCGGCAGGGGCGTCGGAGACGAGCAGTACTTC
17,TRBD2,NA,TRBV9,TRBJ2-1,CASSVGNSGSSYNEQFF,TGTGCCAGCAGCGTAGGGAATAGCGGGAGTTCCTACAATGAGCAGTTCTTC
14,NA,NA,TRBV6-5,TRBJ1-1,CASSSPRWNTEAFF,TGTGCCAGCAGTTCTCCCCGGTGGAACACTGAAGCTTTCTTT
13,TRBD1,NA,TRBV5-1,TRBJ2-7,CASSRDRGYEQYF,TGCGCCAGCAGTCGGGACAGGGGGTACGAGCAGTACTTC
14,NA,few,TRBV10-3,TRBJ1-2,CAISESQGNYGYTF,TGTGCCATCAGTGAGTCACAGGGAAACTATGGCTACACCTTC
13,NA,few,TRBV7-9,TRBJ2-5,CASSSTDQETQYF,TGTGCCAGCAGCTCCACAGACCAAGAGACCCAGTACTTC
13,NA,few,TRBV5-1,TRBJ2-7,CASSSDRSYEQYF,TGCGCCAGCAGCTCCGACAGGTCCTACGAGCAGTACTTC
15,TRBD1,NA,TRBV28,TRBJ2-7,CASSLSGQGPYEQYF,TGTGCCAGCAGTTTATCGGGACAGGGGCCCTACGAGCAGTACTTC
12,NA,NA,TRBV6-6,TRBJ2-7,CASSARAYEQYF,TGTGCCAGCAGTGCCCGGGCCTACGAGCAGTACTTC
19,TRBD2,once,TRBV7-9,TRBJ2-2,CASSHTPGLAAPNTGELFF,TGTGCCAGCAGCCACACTCCGGGACTAGCAGCACCGAACACCGGGGAGCTGTTTTTT
13,NA,NA,TRBV3-1/TRBV3-2,TRBJ1-1,CASSQVQLREAFF,TGTGCCAGCAGCCAAGTCCAACTCCGTGAAGCTTTCTTT
15,NA,NA,TRBV19,TRBJ1-6,CASSIGSGIASPLHF,TGTGCCAGTAGTATAGGTTCAGGGATCGCTTCACCCCTCCACTTT
11,NA,NA,TRBV20-1,TRBJ1-4,CSANYNEKLFF,TGCAGTGCTAATTATAATGAAAAACTGTTTTTT
14,NA,NA,TRBV19,TRBJ2-3,CASRWTAGTDTQYF,TGTGCCAGTAGATGGACAGCCGGCACAGATACGCAGTATTTT
16,TRBD2,NA,TRBV5-6,TRBJ2-1,CASSWRTSGRRDEQFF,TGTGCCAGCAGCTGGCGGACTAGCGGGAGGAGGGATGAGCAGTTCTTC
14,TRBD2,NA,TRBV2,TRBJ2-1,CASSLAASYNEQFF,TGTGCCAGCAGTCTAGCGGCTTCCTACAATGAGCAGTTCTTC
15,NA,NA,TRBV27,TRBJ1-5,CASSWSGSGNQPQHF,TGTGCCAGCAGTTGGTCGGGGTCGGGCAATCAGCCCCAGCATTTT
11,NA,NA,TRBV5-6,TRBJ2-1,CASSVYNEQFF,TGTGCCAGCAGCGTATACAATGAGCAGTTCTTC
17,TRBD1,NA,TRBV4-1,TRBJ2-1,CASSLSTRDRPYNEQFF,TGCGCCAGCAGCCTATCGACCCGGGACAGACCGTACAATGAGCAGTTCTTC
15,TRBD2,NA,TRBV5-1,TRBJ2-1,CASSPELAHDNEQFF,TGCGCCAGCAGCCCTGAACTAGCGCATGACAATGAGCAGTTCTTC
15,TRBD2,NA,TRBV5-4,TRBJ2-7,CASSLVASGNGEQYF,TGTGCCAGCAGCTTGGTGGCTAGCGGGAACGGCGAGCAGTACTTC
15,TRBD2,NA,TRBV5-1,TRBJ2-7,CASSFAGGRMYEQYF,TGCGCCAGCAGCTTTGCTGGCGGGAGGATGTACGAGCAGTACTTC
14,TRBD1,NA,TRBV10-3,TRBJ2-7,CAISAGQGAYEQYF,TGTGCCATCAGTGCGGGACAGGGGGCGTACGAGCAGTACTTC
17,TRBD2,NA,TRBV19,TRBJ2-1,CASSMMGGSGRRNEQFF,TGTGCCAGTAGTATGATGGGTGGTAGCGGGAGAAGGAATGAGCAGTTCTTC
16,TRBD2,NA,TRBV19,TRBJ2-5,CASSPTTSGREETQYF,TGTGCCAGTAGTCCAACAACTAGCGGGAGAGAAGAGACCCAGTACTTC
15,TRBD2,NA,TRBV30,TRBJ2-3,CAWRGLADNTDTQYF,TGTGCCTGGAGGGGACTAGCGGATAACACAGATACGCAGTATTTT
14,NA,NA,TRBV5-1,TRBJ2-7,CASRPGTVEGGQYF,TGCGCCAGCCGACCGGGGACGGTCGAAGGGGGGCAGTACTTC
14,TRBD1,NA,TRBV5-1,TRBJ1-2,CASSQQQGADGYTF,TGCGCCAGCAGCCAACAACAGGGGGCGGATGGCTACACCTTC
14,NA,NA,TRBV7-9,TRBJ2-3,CASSFSGSTDTQYF,TGTGCCAGCAGCTTTAGCGGCAGCACAGATACGCAGTATTTT
11,NA,NA,TRBV29-1,TRBJ2-1,CSVEVRVEQFF,TGCAGCGTTGAAGTACGGGTTGAGCAGTTCTTC
13,NA,once,TRBV7-2,TRBJ1-5,CASSFQPGQPQHF,TGTGCCAGCAGCTTTCAGCCGGGGCAGCCCCAGCATTTT
12,NA,NA,TRBV2,TRBJ2-7,CASSAQGGEQYF,TGTGCCAGCAGTGCCCAGGGGGGCGAGCAGTACTTC
13,TRBD2,once,TRBV19,TRBJ2-7,CASGTAGGYEQYF,TGTGCCAGCGGAACAGCGGGAGGGTACGAGCAGTACTTC
13,TRBD1,NA,TRBV6-5,TRBJ2-1,CASRETGTNEQFF,TGTGCCAGCAGGGAGACAGGGACCAATGAGCAGTTCTTC